This T cell receptor beta chain was identified in a study of blood T cell repertoires in COVID-19. The V gene lost 9 bases and the J gene lost 8 bases, with 16 bases spanning the gap. From germline, CDR1 is MDHEN and CDR2 SYDVKM. This CDR3 has 13 amino acids. In the original analysis: Reference gene primer amplification gave nucleated cell count estimates. Measured with immunoSEQ multiplex PCR; TCRdb has only the in-frame clones, and not every one. V and J calls and clone size follow that table, whereas D and trimming were derived from the DNA. The table has under 130,000 clones, approximately 90% seen once; the top ten hold 32%.

This TCR came from an elderly woman with acute or convalescent COVID-19. V gene TRBV28 combines with J gene TRBJ1-4, with D perhaps TRBD1 (6 bases). Source material: peripheral blood. The CDR3 reads CASQQGREEKLFF. The CDR3 DNA follows: TGTGCCAGTCAACAGGGAAGGGAGGAAAAACTGTTTTTT. The full variable domain, in which reference TRBV28 and TRBJ1-4 provide the parts outside the CDR3, is DVKVTQSSRYLVKRTGEKVFLECVQDMDHENMFWYRQDPGLGLRLIYFSYDVKMKEKGDIPEGYSVSREKKERFSLILESASTNQTSMYLCASQQGREEKLFFGSGTQLSVL.